Following are 27 T cell receptor beta chains from one sample sequenced in a study of blood T cell repertoires in COVID-19. Sequencing was performed with immunoSEQ multiplex PCR; in TCRdb, only in-frame clones are kept and a portion is missing. The sample lists around 50,000 clones; about nine tenths were seen once. Material: peripheral blood. These receptors came from a woman aged 80 or over with COVID-19, enrolled during active disease.

This rearrangement joins TRBV5-4 to TRBJ1-2, with 11 bases identical to TRBD1. This CDR3 region has 16 residues. Unmatched junction bases numbered 11, after V lost 5 bases and J lost 5 bases. Germline V CDR1 and CDR2: SGHNT, YYREEE (reference sequence). The DNA for the CDR3 is TGTGCCAGCAGAGCGGGACAGGGGGACCGGTGGTATGGCTACACCTTC. Protein product: CASRAGQGDRWYGYTF.

The chain employs TRBV12-5 and TRBJ1-5; 10 bases agree with TRBD1. Germline V gene data show CDR1 as LGHNT and CDR2 as FRNRAP. There are 15 residues in the CDR3. The ends lost 6 bases at V and 6 bases at J; junction bases unmatched: 8. CDR3: CASGAPGQGFQPQHF. In nucleotides, the CDR3 is TGTGCTAGTGGGGCCCCGGGACAGGGGTTTCAGCCCCAGCATTTT.

This chain uses TRBV5-1 with TRBJ2-1, with D perhaps matching TRBD1 (6 bases). V gave up 2 bases and J gave up 6 bases, with 18 bases separating them. This CDR3 comprises 16 residues. Germline CDR1 and CDR2: SGHRS and YFSETQ. The CDR3 nucleotides read TGCGCCAGCAGCTTTAGAGGTACAGGGTTTGGCAATGAGCAGTTCTTC. It yields the protein CASSFRGTGFGNEQFF.

The V gene is TRBV10-3, the J gene TRBJ2-3; TRBD2 agrees at 13 bases. V gave up 5 bases and J gave up 4 bases; unmatched junction bases: 3. Germline-derived CDR1 and CDR2 are ENHRY and SYGVKD. The CDR3 runs 15 residues. CDR3 sequence (DNA): TGTGCCATCAGTCACGGGACTAGCGGGGCAGATACGCAGTATTTT. It is translated as CAISHGTSGADTQYF.

The gene calls are TRBV7-9 and TRBJ2-1, with D tentatively TRBD1 (5 bases). The CDR3 loop spans 13 amino acids. Germline V gene sequence: CDR1 SEHNR, CDR2 FQNEAQ (reference sequence). The V end lost 5 bases, the J end lost 7 bases, and 12 bases lay between the germline ends. The DNA of the CDR3 is TGTGCCAGCAGCCCAGGGTCCCGAAATGAGCAGTTCTTC. Translated: CASSPGSRNEQFF.

The chain recombines TRBV6-5 with TRBJ1-6, with 7 positions matching TRBD1. V dropped 6 bases and J dropped 4; count of bases not matched to a gene: 3. Germline CDR1 reads MNHEY; CDR2 reads SVGAGI. CDR3 length: 14 amino acids. The CDR3 loop reads CASRGTEYNSPLHF. Written as DNA, the CDR3 is TGTGCCAGCAGGGGGACAGAATATAATTCACCCCTCCACTTT.

The chain is built from TRBV2 and TRBJ2-7; maybe TRBD2 (6 bases). Trimming removed 7 bases at V and 9 bases at J, with 16 bases between. The CDR3 consists of 12 residues. Per the germline V gene, CDR1 is SNHLY and CDR2 is FYNNEI. CDR3 in amino acids: CASKSGRSGQYF. In DNA, the CDR3 is TGTGCCAGCAAGTCAGGGAGGTCTGGGCAGTACTTC.

This rearrangement joins TRBV5-1 to TRBJ1-3; D not certain. The germline CDR1 and CDR2 sequences are SGHRS and YFSETQ. CDR3 length equals 15 residues. V was shortened by 4 bases and J by 7 bases, with 18 bases between the two germline ends. The CDR3 DNA is TGCGCCAGCAGCCTGAACAACCCTTCCTCGAACACCATATATTTT. It yields the protein CASSLNNPSSNTIYF. Together with reference TRBV5-1 and TRBJ1-3, the CDR3 gives the full variable domain: KAGVTQTPRYLIKTRGQQVTLSCSPISGHRSVSWYQQTPGQGLQFLFEYFSETQRNKGNFPGRFSGRQFSNSRSEMNVSTLELGDSALYLCASSLNNPSSNTIYFGEGSWLTVV.

The chain combines TRBV7-6 with TRBJ2-5; tentatively, D is TRBD1 (6 bases). CDR1 and CDR2 (germline): SGHVS, FNYEAQ. The CDR3 covers 13 residues. The V gene lost 3 bases and the J gene lost 5 bases, with 10 bases spanning the gap. The CDR3 DNA follows: TGTGCCAGCAGCTTCGGGACACTTGAGACCCAGTACTTC. Protein sequence: CASSFGTLETQYF.

The rearrangement joins TRBV6-5 to TRBJ2-5; D may be TRBD1 (6 bases). Germline CDR1 MNHEY, CDR2 SVGAGI. V was trimmed by 6 bases and J by 5 bases, leaving 13 bases between them. This CDR3 is 13 amino acids long. The CDR3 region has the DNA TGTGCCAGCAGAGTAGGGGGTCCGGAGACCCAGTACTTC. It translates to CASRVGGPETQYF.

This chain uses TRBV11-2 with TRBJ2-5; 8 bases map to TRBD2. After removal of 1 base from V and 9 bases from J, the junction contained 16 bases not matched to a gene. The CDR3 is made up of 17 amino acids. The germline V gene encodes CDR1 SGHAT and CDR2 FQNNGV. DNA of the CDR3: TGTGCCAGCAGCTTAGTAGCGGGGAGCCGGACCAAGAGACCCCAGTACTTC. This encodes CASSLVAGSRTKRPQYF. Combining the CDR3 with reference TRBV11-2 and TRBJ2-5 gives the whole variable domain EAGVAQSPRYKIIEKRQSVAFWCNPISGHATLYWYQQILGQGPKLLIQFQNNGVVDDSQLPKDRFSAERLKGVDSTLKIQPAKLEDSAVYLCASSLVAGSRTKRPQYFGPGTRLLVL.

The gene calls are TRBV30 and TRBJ1-2; 10 bases line up with TRBD1. Germline CDR1 reads GTSNPN; CDR2 reads SVGIG (reference sequence). V dropped 3 bases and J dropped 4; count of bases not matched to a gene: 5. The CDR3 length is 14 residues. The CDR3 spells CAWRGTGASYGYTF. Written as DNA, the CDR3 is TGTGCCTGGAGGGGGACAGGGGCGTCCTATGGCTACACCTTC.

The chain links TRBV3-1 (or the pseudogene TRBV3-2) to TRBJ1-6; weak D call: TRBD1 (6 bases). V was cut by 4 bases and J by 4 bases, with 11 bases left in between. CDR1 is LGHDT and CDR2 is YNNKEL in the germline V gene (reference sequence). The CDR3 extends over 15 amino acids. The CDR3 is CASSLSTGYNSPLHF. The CDR3 DNA reads as TGTGCCAGCAGCCTATCGACAGGTTATAATTCACCCCTCCACTTT.

The chain is built from TRBV7-6 and TRBJ1-2; 7 bases fit TRBD1. The CDR3 loop spans 13 amino acids. Per germline, CDR1 SGHVS and CDR2 FNYEAQ. V gave up 5 bases and J gave up 4 bases; unmatched junction bases: 4. CDR3 bases: TGTGCCAGCAGCCCGGGACAGCCCTATGGCTACACCTTC. Protein product: CASSPGQPYGYTF.

The chain employs TRBV28 and TRBJ2-5, with 9 nucleotides matching TRBD2. Unmatched junction bases numbered 5, after V lost 1 base and J lost 2 bases. This CDR3 comprises 16 residues. The germline V gene encodes CDR1 MDHEN and CDR2 SYDVKM. The CDR3: CASSLSASGAQETQYF. CDR3 nucleotides: TGTGCCAGCAGTTTATCAGCTAGCGGGGCTCAAGAGACCCAGTACTTC. The complete variable domain, with remaining parts taken from reference TRBV28 and TRBJ2-5, reads DVKVTQSSRYLVKRTGEKVFLECVQDMDHENMFWYRQDPGLGLRLIYFSYDVKMKEKGDIPEGYSVSREKKERFSLILESASTNQTSMYLCASSLSASGAQETQYFGPGTRLLVL.

The chain employs TRBV23-1 and TRBJ2-2, with 9 bases identical to TRBD1. TRBV23-1 is marked as an open reading frame, function uncertain. V lost 6 bases and J lost 4; bases outside the gene matches: 9. CDR3 size: 16 residues. The chain's CDR3 is CASSRDRVPPTGELFF. DNA for the CDR3: TGCGCCAGCAGCCGGGACAGGGTCCCACCCACCGGGGAGCTGTTTTTT.

This clone was observed a single time. The rearrangement uses TRBV19 and TRBJ2-5, with TRBD1 identical over 7 bases. The germline V gene has CDR1 LNHDA and CDR2 SQIVND (reference sequence). The CDR3 runs 14 residues. Unmatched junction bases numbered 6, after V lost 3 bases and J lost 5 bases. The CDR3 is CASSIQGGQETQYF. CDR3 DNA: TGTGCCAGTAGTATTCAAGGGGGCCAGGAGACCCAGTACTTC.

The V gene is TRBV7-8, the J gene TRBJ2-2; 8 nucleotides match TRBD1. This CDR3 contains 15 residues. The germline CDR1 and CDR2 sequences are SGHVS and FQNEAQ. Trimming took 3 bases from V and 4 from J; bases not matched to a gene: 4. Here the CDR3 DNA reads TGTGCCAGCAGCTTGCAGGGGGCGGTCACCGGGGAGCTGTTTTTT. Translating it yields CASSLQGAVTGELFF.

The chain recombines TRBV2 with TRBJ2-1, with 13 bases identical to TRBD2. V lost 7 bases and J lost 9; bases outside the gene matches: 6. The CDR3 length is 14 residues. Germline V gene lookup returns CDR1 SNHLY and CDR2 FYNNEI. In nucleotides, the CDR3 is TGTGCCAGCATTACTAGCGGGGGGGCGGGTGAGCAGTTCTTC. Protein sequence: CASITSGGAGEQFF.

The chain joins TRBV27 to TRBJ1-3; 8 nucleotides agree with TRBD1. V lost 5 bases, J lost 0 bases, and 6 bases stayed unmatched. Per the germline V gene, CDR1 is MNHEY and CDR2 is SMNVEV (reference sequence). The length of the CDR3 is 16 residues. CDR3 region: CASSQRQGISGNTIYF. Written as DNA, the CDR3 is TGTGCCAGCAGTCAGCGACAGGGGATCTCTGGAAACACCATATATTTT.

The chain couples TRBV5-1 to TRBJ2-3, with 9 nucleotides matching TRBD1. V lost 7 bases to trimming and J lost 4 bases; unmatched junction nucleotides: 4. From germline, CDR1 is SGHRS and CDR2 YFSETQ. The CDR3 consists of 13 residues. The CDR3 region is CASRTGVPDTQYF. The CDR3, as DNA: TGCGCCAGCCGGACAGGGGTTCCAGATACGCAGTATTTT. The whole variable domain, remainder taken from reference TRBV5-1 and TRBJ2-3, is KAGVTQTPRYLIKTRGQQVTLSCSPISGHRSVSWYQQTPGQGLQFLFEYFSETQRNKGNFPGRFSGRQFSNSRSEMNVSTLELGDSALYLCASRTGVPDTQYFGPGTRLTVL.

The rearrangement uses TRBV20-1 and TRBJ2-7; D call uncertain. Germline V gene sequence: CDR1 DFQATT, CDR2 SNEGSKA (reference sequence). This CDR3 has 11 residues. V gave up 1 base and J gave up 3 bases, with 4 bases separating them. CDR3 amino acids: CSARARYEQYF. The CDR3 nucleotides read TGCAGTGCTAGAGCCCGCTACGAGCAGTACTTC.

The rearrangement links TRBV6-2 or TRBV6-3 to TRBJ1-3; D perhaps matches TRBD1 (5 bases). CDR1 MNHEY and CDR2 SVGEGT come from the germline V gene. This CDR3 contains 15 residues. The V gene lost 0 bases and the J gene lost 0 bases, with 6 bases spanning the gap. DNA for the CDR3: TGTGCCAGCAGTTACTCCGGGGGCTCTGGAAACACCATATATTTT. This translates into CASSYSGGSGNTIYF.

V gene TRBV5-1 combines with J gene TRBJ2-3; tentatively, D is TRBD1 (6 bases). Germline V gene lookup returns CDR1 SGHRS and CDR2 YFSETQ. Trimming cost V 0 bases and J 1 base, with 12 bases left between them. The CDR3 has 16 residues. The CDR3, as DNA: TGCGCCAGCAGCTTGGGGGTACAGGGTGGCACAGATACGCAGTATTTT. It yields the protein CASSLGVQGGTDTQYF.

The chain carries TRBV7-2 and TRBJ1-2, with D possibly being TRBD1 (6 bases). The V gene's germline CDR1 is SGHTA and CDR2 FQGNSA. CDR3 length: 15 residues. The ends were cut back, 4 bases at V and 2 bases at J, with 14 bases in the middle. The CDR3: CASSSYSTGNYGYTF. For the CDR3, the DNA is TGTGCCAGCAGCTCATACTCCACAGGGAACTATGGCTACACCTTC.

The V call is TRBV7-9, the J call TRBJ2-5, with D possibly being TRBD1 (5 bases). There are 14 residues in the CDR3. Germline assignment: CDR1 SEHNR and CDR2 FQNEAQ (reference sequence). Trimming stripped 5 bases from V and 1 base from J, with 11 bases between. As DNA, the CDR3 is TGTGCCAGCAGCCTACAGGATATCCAAGAGACCCAGTACTTC. Translated, it gives CASSLQDIQETQYF. Full variable domain (rest looked up from reference TRBV7-9 and TRBJ2-5): DTGVSQNPRHKITKRGQNVTFRCDPISEHNRLYWYRQTLGQGPEFLTYFQNEAQLEKSRLLSDRFSAERPKGSFSTLEIQRTEQGDSAMYLCASSLQDIQETQYFGPGTRLLVL.

V usage is TRBV10-3 and J usage is TRBJ2-5, with TRBD1 as a possible D gene (5 bases). Trimming removed 0 bases at V and 5 bases at J, with 13 bases between. CDR1 and CDR2 (germline): ENHRY, SYGVKD. This CDR3 region has 15 residues. CDR3 in amino acids: CAISESGQGRETQYF. The CDR3 DNA reads TGTGCCATCAGTGAGTCCGGGCAGGGTCGGGAGACCCAGTACTTC.